The rows below give T cell receptor beta chains drawn from one sample of a study of blood T cell repertoires in COVID-19. Profiling relied on immunoSEQ multiplex PCR, and the TCRdb table lists in-frame clones only, not all of them. Among a few hundred thousand clones listed, 70% to 90% were seen once. Sequencing used peripheral blood. Receptors originate from a woman aged 70-85 years with COVID-19, enrolled during active disease. The CDR3 runs from the conserved cysteine through the conserved F or W. D genes are given only for firm matches. Expanded clones get a size class; other rows say once, few or many, or leave the size out.

V	D	J	size	DNA	CDR3
TRBV5-1	TRBD2	TRBJ2-1	.	TGCGCCAGCAGCTTGGTACTAGCGGGGGGGTACAATGAGCAGTTCTTC	CASSLVLAGGYNEQFF
TRBV2	TRBD2	TRBJ2-3	.	TGTGCCAGCATCCGGGGGGAGGATACGCAGTATTTT	CASIRGEDTQYF
TRBV19	TRBD1	TRBJ2-7	.	TGTGCCAGTAGAGACAGGGGGCGACTAGACGAGCAGTACTTC	CASRDRGRLDEQYF
TRBV3-1/TRBV3-2	TRBD1	TRBJ2-5	once	TGTGCCAGCAGCCTTGGGCAGGGGGCAGACGAGACCCAGTACTTC	CASSLGQGADETQYF
TRBV6-5	.	TRBJ1-2	.	TGTGCCAGCAGTCGTTCAGGGGATGGCTACACCTTC	CASSRSGDGYTF
TRBV4-1	.	TRBJ2-3	.	TGCGCCAGCAGGCGGACAGGGAGGGCAGATACGCAGTATTTT	CASRRTGRADTQYF
TRBV18	TRBD1	TRBJ1-6	few	TGTGCCAGCTCGGGTCGGACAGGGACAATCAAGTCACCCCTCCACTTT	CASSGRTGTIKSPLHF
TRBV6-5	.	TRBJ1-1	.	TGTGCCAGCGGAAGACACCTGAACACTGAAGCTTTCTTT	CASGRHLNTEAFF
TRBV2	TRBD1	TRBJ1-3	.	TGTGCCAGCAGCATCGGACAGGGCTCTGGAAACACCATATATTTT	CASSIGQGSGNTIYF
TRBV7-2	TRBD1	TRBJ1-2	.	TGTGCCAGCAGCCCGGACAGGGGGAGGACCCTTTATGGCTACACCTTC	CASSPDRGRTLYGYTF
TRBV7-2	.	TRBJ2-2	.	TGTGCCAGCAGCCGCACGACCGGCTCAGGGCACTTCACCGGGGAGCTGTTTTTT	CASSRTTGSGHFTGELFF
TRBV20-1	.	TRBJ1-2	few	TGCAGTGCCGGACATAGTAATGGCTACACCTTC	CSAGHSNGYTF
TRBV5-1	TRBD2	TRBJ2-3	once	TGCGCCAGCAGCCTGGGACTAGTTAGGCCAGATACGCAGTATTTT	CASSLGLVRPDTQYF
TRBV12-5	.	TRBJ1-5	.	TGTGCTAGTGGTTTGTCAGGGGCGCAGCCCCAGCATTTT	CASGLSGAQPQHF
TRBV5-8	.	TRBJ2-5	.	TGTGCCAGCAGTCCCGACTCCCGACGGGAGACCCAGTACTTC	CASSPDSRRETQYF
TRBV6-5	.	TRBJ1-1	.	TGTGCCAGCATTAGGACCGGGACACAAAACACTGAAGCTTTCTTT	CASIRTGTQNTEAFF
TRBV5-1	TRBD2	TRBJ2-7	.	TGCGCCAGTCGAGAGGGACTAGCTGGGTACGAGCAGTACTTC	CASREGLAGYEQYF
TRBV5-6	.	TRBJ1-2	once	TGTGCCAGCAGCTGGTTAAGCTTGATTAACTATGGCTACACCTTC	CASSWLSLINYGYTF
TRBV19	.	TRBJ2-1	.	TGTGCCAGTAGTCAGGGCCGGACAGCTCAACGCAATGAGCAGTTCTTC	CASSQGRTAQRNEQFF
TRBV7-6	.	TRBJ2-5	.	TGTGCCAGCAGCTTAGCGGTTTCCCTTCGGGAGACCCAGTACTTC	CASSLAVSLRETQYF
TRBV25-1	TRBD2	TRBJ2-1	.	TGTGCCAGCAGTGACCCCGGGACTAGCGGCTACAATGAGCAGTTCTTC	CASSDPGTSGYNEQFF
TRBV2	.	TRBJ2-3	.	TGTGCCAGCAGTATCCTAGCAGATACGCAGTATTTT	CASSILADTQYF
TRBV5-4	TRBD1	TRBJ1-5	once	TGTGCCAGCAGCCAAGACAGGGCGAGCAATCAGCCCCAGCATTTT	CASSQDRASNQPQHF
TRBV7-9	.	TRBJ1-5	.	TGTGCCAGCAGTCCAGGACAGTTAATTAATCAGCCCCAGCATTTT	CASSPGQLINQPQHF
TRBV6-1	.	TRBJ1-1	.	TGTGCCAGCAGTGAAGGATGGAGGGGTGATACTGAAGCTTTCTTT	CASSEGWRGDTEAFF
TRBV3-1/TRBV3-2	.	TRBJ1-2	.	TGTGCCAGCAGCCAGGAGATATTCTATGGCTACACCTTC	CASSQEIFYGYTF
TRBV5-1	TRBD1	TRBJ1-2	.	TGCGCCAGCAGCTTATCGGGACAGGCCTCTAACTATGGCTACACCTTC	CASSLSGQASNYGYTF
TRBV5-4	.	TRBJ1-2	.	TGTGCCATCTCCTCCGAGGGGGTCTATGGCTACACCTTC	CAISSEGVYGYTF
TRBV12-5	.	TRBJ1-2	.	TGTGCTAGTGCCCTTTTGACAGGCTATGGCTACACCTTC	CASALLTGYGYTF
TRBV27	.	TRBJ2-7	.	TGTGCCAGCAGTTCCTCAGTGATCAACGAGCAGTACTTC	CASSSSVINEQYF
TRBV9	TRBD1	TRBJ2-3	.	TGTGCCAGCAGCGTCCGTAGATCGGGGGAACCGGGACAGGGATCAGATACGCAGTATTTT	CASSVRRSGEPGQGSDTQYF
TRBV24-1	.	TRBJ1-2	.	TGTGCCACCAGTGATGGGCAGCCTCGTGGCTACACCTTC	CATSDGQPRGYTF
TRBV7-9	TRBD1	TRBJ2-7	.	TGTGCCAGCAGCTTAGCTGTTATGGACAGGAGCTCCTACGAGCAGTACTTC	CASSLAVMDRSSYEQYF
TRBV24-1	.	TRBJ2-1	few	TGTGCCACCAGTGATCCACCCTCACAGGGCTTTAGCGACAATGAGCAGTTCTTC	CATSDPPSQGFSDNEQFF
TRBV5-5	TRBD1	TRBJ1-2	.	TGTGCCAGCAGCCAGAGCCCAGGGGGCGCGCGCTATGGCTACACCTTC	CASSQSPGGARYGYTF
TRBV7-2	.	TRBJ1-3	once	TGTGCCAGCAGCCCCTGGGGGGGAGGTGGAAACACCATATATTTT	CASSPWGGGGNTIYF
TRBV7-9	.	TRBJ1-1	.	TGTGCCAGCAGCTTAGGAGCGAACACTGAAGCTTTCTTT	CASSLGANTEAFF
TRBV7-9	.	TRBJ2-1	.	TGTGCCAGCAGCTTAGGGGGTGAGAGGGCCAATGAGCAGTTCTTC	CASSLGGERANEQFF
TRBV30	TRBD1	TRBJ1-3	.	TGTGCCTGGACTTTGGGACAGGGGACTGGAAACACCATATATTTT	CAWTLGQGTGNTIYF
TRBV4-3	TRBD1	TRBJ1-5	.	TGCGCCAGCAGCCAAGATCGGGCGACAGGGGGCAATCAGCCCCAGCATTTT	CASSQDRATGGNQPQHF
TRBV19	.	TRBJ1-2	.	TGTGCCAGTAGACCGCGGACTAATGGCTACACCTTC	CASRPRTNGYTF
TRBV2	TRBD1	TRBJ1-4	.	TGTGCCACCTCGGACAGGGATGAAAAACTGTTTTTT	CATSDRDEKLFF
TRBV5-6	.	TRBJ1-1	.	TGTGCCAGCAGCTTGGACATGCCAGGGGTGGGCACTGAAGCTTTCTTT	CASSLDMPGVGTEAFF
TRBV2	.	TRBJ1-6	.	TGTGCCAGCAGTGATCTGGGCCCCGAAGGAAATTCACCCCTCCACTTT	CASSDLGPEGNSPLHF
TRBV29-1	.	TRBJ1-1	.	TGCAGCGTTGAACCGGGGGGATATGAAGCTTTCTTT	CSVEPGGYEAFF
TRBV5-1	.	TRBJ1-6	few	TGCGCCAGCAGCTTGGATGGCGGTGATTCACCCCTCCACTTT	CASSLDGGDSPLHF
TRBV10-3	TRBD1	TRBJ2-7	.	TGTGCCATCAAAATGGGACAGGGGGCGGACGAGCAGTACTTC	CAIKMGQGADEQYF
TRBV7-2	TRBD2	TRBJ2-3	.	TGTGCCAGCAGCTTAGTCGGCGGGGGGGCTGCAGATACGCAGTATTTT	CASSLVGGGAADTQYF
TRBV7-2	TRBD2	TRBJ2-2	.	TGTGCCAGCAGCCGGACTAGCGGTAACACCGGGGAGCTGTTTTTT	CASSRTSGNTGELFF
TRBV6-5	.	TRBJ1-2	.	TGTGCCAGCAGAACAGGGAGCACCCCGGACTACACCTTC	CASRTGSTPDYTF